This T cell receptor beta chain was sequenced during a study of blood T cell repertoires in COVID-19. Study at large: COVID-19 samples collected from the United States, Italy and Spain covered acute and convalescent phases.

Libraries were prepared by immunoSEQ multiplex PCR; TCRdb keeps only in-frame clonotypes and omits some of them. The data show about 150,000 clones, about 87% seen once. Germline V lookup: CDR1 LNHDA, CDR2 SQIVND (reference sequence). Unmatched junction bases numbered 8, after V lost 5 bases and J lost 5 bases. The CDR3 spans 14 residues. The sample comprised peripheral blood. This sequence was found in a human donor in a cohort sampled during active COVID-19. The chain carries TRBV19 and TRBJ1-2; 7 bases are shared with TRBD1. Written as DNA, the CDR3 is TGTGCCAGTAGTCCCGACAGGGACTTGTATGGCTACACCTTC. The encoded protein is CASSPDRDLYGYTF.